This T cell receptor beta chain originates from a study of shared T cell receptors in the human thymus. The CDR3 is 14 amino acids. Germline V gene lookup returns CDR1 LNHDA and CDR2 SQIVND (reference sequence). The V segment lost 8 bases and the J segment 4 bases; nucleotides outside the gene matches: 10. Some clones are missing from TCRdb's copy, which holds only in-frame ones; the method was immunoSEQ multiplex PCR. The table shows some 720,000 clones, with 85% to 90% occurring only once. The data also belong to a second study, concerning human thymus T cells.

This receptor was obtained from a boy younger than two with a congenital heart defect. Sequencing used thymocytes. The gene calls are TRBV19 and TRBJ1-2; 7 bases are a match to TRBD1. CDR3 sequence reads: CASLSGQAFYGYTF. The CDR3 DNA is TGTGCCAGTTTGTCAGGACAGGCCTTCTATGGCTACACCTTC.